Each of the 23 T cell receptor beta chains below was sequenced from the same sample in a study of OX40 agonist ivuxolimab in advanced cancers. Repertoires were generated with immunoSEQ multiplex PCR, while TCRdb's copy carries only in-frame clones and drops some. Among 45,000 to 50,000 clones, about nine tenths were seen once, and the ten largest hold about 6.5%. The sequenced sample was CD4+ or CD8+ T cells sorted from blood, obtained in a trial of the OX40 agonist ivuxolimab. The receptor source for this set is an adult with an advanced solid tumor such as melanoma, head and neck, liver or kidney cancer.

V gene TRBV21-1 combines with J gene TRBJ1-6; TRBD1 reflects the table's D call only, with no check against the DNA. TRBV21-1 is labeled a pseudogene. This CDR3 contains 15 residues. The CDR3 loop reads CASSTAGQVSSPLHF. For the CDR3, the DNA is TGTGCCAGCAGCACCGCGGGACAGGTTAGTTCACCCCTCCACTTT.

The V gene is TRBV27, the J gene TRBJ2-7, with D maybe TRBD1 (6 bases). The CDR3 sequence is 15 residues long. CDR1 is MNHEY and CDR2 is SMNVEV in the germline V gene (reference sequence). Trimming cost V 3 bases and J 0 bases, with 12 bases left between them. DNA for the CDR3: TGTGCCAGCAGTTTCTCGGACAGCGCCTCCTACGAGCAGTACTTC. Amino acids: CASSFSDSASYEQYF.

The chain links TRBV7-2 to TRBJ2-1; D is unresolved. Germline V gene data show CDR1 as SGHTA and CDR2 as FQGNSA. The ends were cut back, 5 bases at V and 3 bases at J, with 5 bases in the middle. CDR3 length: 12 residues. The CDR3 DNA follows: TGTGCCAGCAGCCCGGTCTACAATGAGCAGTTCTTC. Amino acids: CASSPVYNEQFF. The variable domain in full, with the rest retrieved from reference TRBV7-2 and TRBJ2-1, is GAGVSQSPSNKVTEKGKDVELRCDPISGHTALYWYRQSLGQGLEFLIYFQGNSAPDKSGLPSDRFSAERTGGSVSTLTIQRTQQEDSAVYLCASSPVYNEQFFGPGTRLTVL.

V usage is TRBV27 and J usage is TRBJ1-1; D gene unclear. V was cut by 3 bases and J by 7 bases, with 12 bases left in between. This CDR3 is 13 amino acids long. Germline CDR1 and CDR2: MNHEY and SMNVEV (reference sequence). This CDR3 is CASSLGGKDEAFF. The CDR3 DNA sequence: TGTGCCAGCAGTTTGGGCGGTAAAGATGAAGCTTTCTTT.

V gene TRBV7-9 combines with J gene TRBJ1-5; no firm D call. The germline V and J ends were trimmed by 6 bases and 1 base, with 10 bases remaining between them. CDR1 is SEHNR and CDR2 is FQNEAQ in the germline V gene (reference sequence). The CDR3 totals 14 residues. CDR3 coding DNA: TGTGCCAGCAGTTCGCCATGGAGCAATCAGCCCCAGCATTTT. As protein: CASSSPWSNQPQHF.

This sequence joins TRBV4-3 and TRBJ2-1; 10 bases map to TRBD2. Germline CDR1 is LGHNA and CDR2 is YSLEER. This CDR3 spans 14 amino acids. The V gene end was trimmed by 4 bases and the J gene end by 5 bases; junction bases not matched to a gene: 2. The CDR3 DNA reads as TGCGCCAGCAGCCCCGGACTAGCGGACAATGAGCAGTTCTTC. This gives the protein CASSPGLADNEQFF.

The chain joins TRBV13 to TRBJ2-1, with D possibly being TRBD1 or TRBD2 (6 bases each). The CDR3 has 11 residues. Germline V gene sequence: CDR1 PRHDT, CDR2 FYEKMQ (reference sequence). V was clipped by 4 bases and J by 10 bases, with 8 bases between them. The CDR3 loop reads CASSWGAEQFF. The DNA for the CDR3 is TGTGCCAGCAGCTGGGGGGCCGAGCAGTTCTTC.

The V call is TRBV5-5, the J call TRBJ2-1, with D unclear. The CDR3 runs to 16 residues. Trimming stripped 0 bases from V and 0 bases from J, with 10 bases between. CDR1 and CDR2 (germline): SGHKS, YYEKEE (reference sequence). Here the CDR3 reads CASSLAIPSSYNEQFF. Written as DNA, the CDR3 is TGTGCCAGCAGCTTGGCCATACCGAGCTCCTACAATGAGCAGTTCTTC.

The rearrangement links TRBV27 to TRBJ2-1, with a possible D match to TRBD2 (5 bases). In germline, CDR1 is MNHEY, CDR2 SMNVEV (reference sequence). CDR3 length equals 15 residues. The V end was cut by 2 bases, the J end by 8 bases, with 16 bases between. DNA of the CDR3: TGTGCCAGCAGTTTAGCGGCTAGCCGGTGGGATGAGCAGTTCTTC. This sequence encodes CASSLAASRWDEQFF.

The chain links TRBV2 to TRBJ2-5, with D perhaps TRBD1 (5 bases). Germline CDR1 reads SNHLY; CDR2 reads FYNNEI. Trimming stripped 7 bases from V and 5 bases from J, with 20 bases between. This CDR3 is built from 15 residues. CDR3 sequence reads: CASTPDTPTTETQYF. CDR3 bases: TGTGCCAGCACCCCGGACACGCCAACCACTGAGACCCAGTACTTC. Filled out from reference TRBV2 and TRBJ2-5, the complete variable domain reads EPEVTQTPSHQVTQMGQEVILRCVPISNHLYFYWYRQILGQKVEFLVSFYNNEISEKSEIFDDQFSVERPDGSNFTLKIRSTKLEDSAMYFCASTPDTPTTETQYFGPGTRLLVL.

V is TRBV7-7 and J is TRBJ2-1; 10 nucleotides match TRBD2. Germline-derived CDR1 and CDR2 are SSHAT and FNYEAQ (reference sequence). With V trimmed by 5 bases and J by 9 bases, 4 bases remained unmatched. The CDR3 runs to 13 residues. In DNA, the CDR3 is TGTGCCAGCAGCAAGGGACTAGCGACTGAGCAGTTCTTC. Translated: CASSKGLATEQFF. Based on the CDR3 plus reference TRBV7-7 and TRBJ2-1, the full variable domain is GAGVSQSPRYKVTKRGQDVTLRCDPISSHATLYWYQQALGQGPEFLTYFNYEAQPDKSGLPSDRFSAERPEGSISTLTIQRTEQRDSAMYRCASSKGLATEQFFGPGTRLTVL.

The chain couples TRBV7-2 to TRBJ1-2, with a weak D call TRBD1 (5 bases). CDR1 SGHTA and CDR2 FQGNSA come from the germline V gene. The CDR3 spans 11 residues. V lost 5 bases and J 7 bases, leaving 8 bases between the germline ends. The CDR3 region is CASSAGFGYTF. The CDR3 nucleotides read TGTGCCAGCAGCGCAGGGTTTGGCTACACCTTC.

The chain is built from TRBV7-6 and TRBJ2-7; no reliable D call. Germline V gene lookup returns CDR1 SGHVS and CDR2 FNYEAQ. The V gene lost 2 bases and the J gene lost 2 bases, with 7 bases spanning the gap. This CDR3 has 13 residues. This CDR3 reads CASSLLQTYEQYF. CDR3 in DNA: TGTGCCAGCAGCTTACTACAGACCTACGAGCAGTACTTC.

This clone was counted only a few times. The rearrangement uses TRBV28 and TRBJ2-6; TRBD1 agrees at 8 bases. V shed 3 bases and J 3 bases; nucleotides not matched to a gene: 13. Germline V gives CDR1 MDHEN, CDR2 SYDVKM. There are 19 residues in the CDR3. In DNA form, the CDR3 reads TGTGCCAGCAGTTTTCACCCCGGGACAGGCGCCCGTGGGGCCAACGTCCTGACTTTC. This sequence encodes CASSFHPGTGARGANVLTF.

This sequence joins TRBV7-9 and TRBJ1-2, with 7 bases that match TRBD1. Germline V gene data show CDR1 as SEHNR and CDR2 as FQNEAQ (reference sequence). The J segment lost 4 bases and the V segment lost 5 bases, leaving 7 bases of the junction unmatched. The length of the CDR3 is 14 residues. The CDR3 DNA sequence: TGTGCCAGCAGCCTCGAGTGGGACAGCTATGGCTACACCTTC. It encodes CASSLEWDSYGYTF.

This chain connects TRBV18 to TRBJ2-3; no clear D. The CDR3 totals 12 residues. Between the trimmed V and J ends, which lost 1 base and 7 bases, there was a span of 6 bases. In germline, CDR1 is KGHSH, CDR2 LQKENI. CDR3 nucleotide sequence: TGTGCCAGCTCACCACTGACCTATACGCAGTATTTT. It specifies CASSPLTYTQYF.

This rearrangement joins TRBV5-1 to TRBJ2-1; D is possibly TRBD1 (6 bases). Germline CDR1 is SGHRS and CDR2 is YFSETQ. The CDR3 spans 15 residues. V lost 0 bases and J 8 bases, leaving 15 bases between the germline ends. CDR3 sequence (DNA): TGCGCCAGCAGCTTGGCGACAGGCGCTAGGGATGAGCAGTTCTTC. This gives the protein CASSLATGARDEQFF. The full variable domain, rest sourced from reference TRBV5-1 and TRBJ2-1, is KAGVTQTPRYLIKTRGQQVTLSCSPISGHRSVSWYQQTPGQGLQFLFEYFSETQRNKGNFPGRFSGRQFSNSRSEMNVSTLELGDSALYLCASSLATGARDEQFFGPGTRLTVL.

The chain has TRBV7-6 and TRBJ2-5; D is undetermined. The V gene's germline CDR1 is SGHVS and CDR2 FNYEAQ. V was shortened by 5 bases and J by 1 base, with 11 bases between the two germline ends. This CDR3 is 14 amino acids long. In DNA form, the CDR3 reads TGTGCCAGCAGCCGGAGTGGGCCCCAAGAGACCCAGTACTTC. Translating it yields CASSRSGPQETQYF. Full variable domain (rest looked up from reference TRBV7-6 and TRBJ2-5): GAGVSQSPRYKVTKRGQDVALRCDPISGHVSLYWYRQALGQGPEFLTYFNYEAQQDKSGLPNDRFSAERPEGSISTLTIQRTEQRDSAMYRCASSRSGPQETQYFGPGTRLLVL.

This chain uses TRBV7-8 with TRBJ1-2, with TRBD1 identical over 7 bases. Trimming cost V 5 bases and J 6 bases; bases outside gene matches: 12. Germline loops: CDR1 SGHVS, CDR2 FQNEAQ. This CDR3 region has 15 residues. The CDR3 protein is CASSPNSGRGNGYTF. DNA of the CDR3: TGTGCCAGCAGCCCAAATAGTGGCAGGGGGAATGGCTACACCTTC.

The chain has TRBV7-9 and TRBJ1-1; TRBD1 is a possible D gene (6 bases). V lost 1 base and J lost 0, with 9 bases in between. The germline V gene has CDR1 SEHNR and CDR2 FQNEAQ (reference sequence). The CDR3 covers 15 residues. The CDR3 sequence: CASSLVQGMNTEAFF. Written as DNA, the CDR3 is TGTGCCAGCAGCTTAGTTCAGGGGATGAACACTGAAGCTTTCTTT. Together with reference TRBV7-9 and TRBJ1-1, the CDR3 gives the full variable domain: DTGVSQNPRHKITKRGQNVTFRCDPISEHNRLYWYRQTLGQGPEFLTYFQNEAQLEKSRLLSDRFSAERPKGSFSTLEIQRTEQGDSAMYLCASSLVQGMNTEAFFGQGTRLTVV.

This chain uses TRBV9 with TRBJ2-5; 8 bases agree with TRBD2. CDR3 size: 15 residues. Germline V lookup: CDR1 SGDLS, CDR2 YYNGEE. J lost 5 bases, V lost 0 bases, and 6 bases had no gene match. For the CDR3, the DNA is TGTGCCAGCAGCGTAGCGAGCGGGAGAGGTGAGACCCAGTACTTC. It codes for CASSVASGRGETQYF.

The rearrangement links TRBV5-6 to TRBJ2-1, with D unclear. The CDR3 sequence is 15 residues long. V shed 2 bases and J shed 4 bases, with 13 bases lying between them. Germline CDR1 SGHDT, CDR2 YYEEEE. This chain's CDR3 is CASSFGPSSYNEQFF. The CDR3 DNA reads TGTGCCAGCAGCTTCGGACCCTCATCATACAATGAGCAGTTCTTC.

The chain uses TRBV19 and TRBJ2-2, with TRBD1 matching over 9 bases. V shed 9 bases and J 6 bases; nucleotides not matched to a gene: 8. The CDR3 length is 14 residues. Germline lookup yields CDR1 LNHDA and CDR2 SQIVND (reference sequence). The CDR3 bases are TGTGCCAGCACCGGGACAGGGATGTCCGGGGAGCTGTTTTTT. It codes for CASTGTGMSGELFF.